This T cell receptor (beta chain) comes out of a study of OX40 agonist ivuxolimab in advanced cancers. Background on the study: The study treated patients with ivuxolimab, an agonistic anti-OX40 (CD134) antibody.

Points on this clone: Its antigen remains unknown.

Study-wide results and limits: Both blood CD4+ and CD8+ T cells showed clonal growth by week 6 at 0.1 to 3.0 mg/kg.

Patients were excluded for autoimmune disease history or systemic immunosuppression. The CDR3 extends over 16 amino acids. Germline CDR1 reads SGHNT; CDR2 reads YENEEA. The V gene lost 5 bases and the J gene lost 5 bases, with 20 bases spanning the gap. TCRdb's table, derived via immunoSEQ multiplex PCR, lists solely in-frame clones and lacks some. The sample has approximately 80,000 clones, roughly 89% seen once. This rearrangement joins TRBV11-3 to TRBJ2-3; D remains ambiguous. This TCR derives from an adult with an advanced solid tumor such as melanoma, head and neck, liver or kidney cancer. The source material was CD4+ or CD8+ T cells sorted from blood, sampled in a trial of the OX40 agonist ivuxolimab. The CDR3 reads CASSPRSPPFGDTQYF. The CDR3 nucleotides read TGTGCCAGCAGCCCCAGGTCCCCCCCCTTCGGAGATACGCAGTATTTT.